A selection of T cell receptor beta chains follows, all from one sample in a study of cytomegalovirus exposure and HLA in healthy donors. Clones were sequenced by immunoSEQ multiplex PCR, and TCRdb holds only the in-frame ones, with some missing. The sample has about 190,000 clones, around 77% seen once. The specimen was PBMCs. Source of these receptors: a woman younger than 30 in good health and CMV-seronegative. Both conserved end residues are part of each CDR3. Fields, in order: V gene, D gene, clone size, J gene, CDR3 DNA, CDR3 protein. A D gene is named only where the DNA matches it firmly. Some rows mark clone size as missing; the rest say once, few, many or name a class of expanded clone.

TRBV6-1,NA,few,TRBJ2-3,TGTGCCAGCAGTGAAGGGCAGGGGATCACAGATACGCAGTATTTT,CASSEGQGITDTQYF
TRBV5-1,TRBD1,few,TRBJ1-1,TGCGCCAGCAGCGCGACAGGGGACACTGAAGCTTTCTTT,CASSATGDTEAFF
TRBV28,NA,NA,TRBJ1-5,TGTGCCAGCAACTTATTCCGGGAGAACAATCAGCCCCAGCATTTT,CASNLFRENNQPQHF
TRBV2,TRBD2,NA,TRBJ2-1,TGTGCCAGCAGTGGGATAGCGGGAGAGGACTACAATGAGCAGTTCTTC,CASSGIAGEDYNEQFF
TRBV2,TRBD1,NA,TRBJ1-6,TGTGCCAGCAAGGGGACAGGGAATTCACCCCTCCACTTT,CASKGTGNSPLHF
TRBV6-5,NA,NA,TRBJ1-4,TGTGCCAGCAGTCCCCGGGGGGTTGAAAAACTGTTTTTT,CASSPRGVEKLFF
TRBV10-1,NA,NA,TRBJ1-5,TGCGCCAGCAGTGAGTCTGTCTTTTATAGCAATCAGCCCCAGCATTTT,CASSESVFYSNQPQHF
TRBV5-6,NA,NA,TRBJ2-5,TGTGCCAGCAGCTTGTCCTGGCCGCTAGGTCAGCAGTACTTC,CASSLSWPLGQQYF
TRBV15,NA,NA,TRBJ2-7,TGTGCCACCAGCAGAGGACGGGGTTGGGAGCAGTACTTC,CATSRGRGWEQYF
TRBV28,TRBD1,once,TRBJ1-2,TGTGCCTCTGCGACAGGGCGGGACGGCTACACCTTC,CASATGRDGYTF
TRBV25-1,TRBD2,NA,TRBJ2-5,TGTGCCAGCAGTGTAGCGGGAGGGCCTGAGACCCAGTACTTC,CASSVAGGPETQYF
TRBV9,NA,NA,TRBJ1-1,TGTGCCAGCAGCGTAGGAGTTGGTCCGAACACTGAAGCTTTCTTT,CASSVGVGPNTEAFF
TRBV7-2,NA,NA,TRBJ2-6,TGTGCCAGCAGCTTATCCAGCTCTGGGGCCAACGTCCTGACTTTC,CASSLSSSGANVLTF
TRBV30,TRBD1,NA,TRBJ2-2,TGTGCCTGGATCCGGGACAGGGGAGACACCGGGGAGCTGTTTTTT,CAWIRDRGDTGELFF
TRBV2,NA,NA,TRBJ2-4,TGTGCCAGCAATACCCAGGTGGATCGCCTAGCCAAAAACATTCAGTACTTC,CASNTQVDRLAKNIQYF
TRBV5-1,TRBD2,once,TRBJ2-1,TGCGCCAGCAGCTTGGGACTAGCGGGAGAAGGACGGAATGAGCAGTTCTTC,CASSLGLAGEGRNEQFF
TRBV28,NA,NA,TRBJ2-7,TGTGCCAGCACCTCCCGGTTAGTGAAGCAGTACTTC,CASTSRLVKQYF
TRBV18,TRBD2,NA,TRBJ2-7,TGTGCCAGCTCATCCTCTAGCGGGGGACCCATCTACGAGCAGTACTTC,CASSSSSGGPIYEQYF
TRBV19,NA,NA,TRBJ2-7,TGTGCCACCTCAGAGGAGTTCGAGCAGTACTTC,CATSEEFEQYF
TRBV7-6,NA,NA,TRBJ2-3,TGTGCCAGCAGCTTCAGGACAGTCACAGATACGCAGTATTTT,CASSFRTVTDTQYF
TRBV5-1,NA,NA,TRBJ2-2,TGCGCCAGCAGCTTGGCCCAGGGCACCGGGGAGCTGTTTTTT,CASSLAQGTGELFF
TRBV11-2,TRBD1,NA,TRBJ1-6,TGTGCCAGCAGCTTAGAGGACAGGGGTGTTAATTCACCCCTCCACTTT,CASSLEDRGVNSPLHF
TRBV6-6,NA,once,TRBJ1-5,TGTGCCAGCAGTACGACAGTTAGTAATCAGCCCCAGCATTTT,CASSTTVSNQPQHF
TRBV7-2,NA,NA,TRBJ2-7,TGTGCCAGCAGCTTATTTACAGCCCAGTCCTACGAGCAGTACTTC,CASSLFTAQSYEQYF
TRBV5-4,TRBD2,once,TRBJ2-1,TGTGCCAGCAGCACGGGACTAGCGGGGTTGGGGGGCTCCTACAATGAGCAGTTCTTC,CASSTGLAGLGGSYNEQFF
TRBV6-1,NA,once,TRBJ1-1,TGTGCCAGCAGTGACCCCTCGACAGGCTGGGCCACTGAAGCTTTCTTT,CASSDPSTGWATEAFF
TRBV5-1,NA,NA,TRBJ2-1,TGCGCCAGCAGCTTGGCGGGAAGGGATGAGCAGTTCTTC,CASSLAGRDEQFF
TRBV4-1,NA,NA,TRBJ2-7,TGCGCCAGCAGCCAAGATGCAGGGGCCTACGAGCAGTACTTC,CASSQDAGAYEQYF
TRBV27,NA,NA,TRBJ2-1,TGTGCCAGCAGTTTCTCACAGGGCAATGAGCAGTTCTTC,CASSFSQGNEQFF
TRBV28,TRBD1,NA,TRBJ2-3,TGTGCCAGCAGCAGGGGGCAGTTAGGTACAGATACGCAGTATTTT,CASSRGQLGTDTQYF
TRBV19,NA,NA,TRBJ1-4,TGTGCCAGCACTAGAGGGCACGCTAATGAAAAACTGTTTTTT,CASTRGHANEKLFF
TRBV5-4,TRBD1,NA,TRBJ1-6,TGTGCCAGCAGCAGGACAGGGGGCCTGGATTCACCCCTCCACTTT,CASSRTGGLDSPLHF
TRBV7-2,NA,few,TRBJ2-1,TGTGCCAGCAGCCGGGACTTAGGATACAATGAGCAGTTCTTC,CASSRDLGYNEQFF
TRBV5-1,TRBD1,few,TRBJ2-7,TGCGCCAGCAGCGAAGGACAGGGAATCGGCGAGCAGTACTTC,CASSEGQGIGEQYF
TRBV7-2,NA,NA,TRBJ2-1,TGTGCCAGCAGCCCTAGGAGGGGTACCTACAATGAGCAGTTCTTC,CASSPRRGTYNEQFF
TRBV13,TRBD2,NA,TRBJ2-1,TGTGCCAGCAGCTTAGAGGTTAGCGGGGGCTACAATGAGCAGTTCTTC,CASSLEVSGGYNEQFF
TRBV7-9,NA,NA,TRBJ1-2,TGTGCCAGCAGCTTGTGGGGAGAAAGGGGCTACACCTTC,CASSLWGERGYTF
TRBV30,TRBD1,NA,TRBJ1-1,TGTGCCTGGAGTGTATTAGAGGGACAGGGTATCACTGAAGCTTTCTTT,CAWSVLEGQGITEAFF
TRBV29-1,TRBD1,NA,TRBJ2-2,TGCAGCGTTGAATGGACAGGGGAGGGCGGGGAGCTGTTTTTT,CSVEWTGEGGELFF
TRBV5-6,TRBD1,NA,TRBJ1-5,TGTGCCAGCAGCTACTATGACAGGGCGAGCAATCAGCCCCAGCATTTT,CASSYYDRASNQPQHF
TRBV11-3,TRBD2,NA,TRBJ2-5,TGTGCCAGCAGCTTAGGGTCTAGCGGGAGGCCAAACCAAGAGACCCAGTACTTC,CASSLGSSGRPNQETQYF
TRBV5-6,TRBD1,NA,TRBJ1-1,TGTGCCAGCAGCCCTGGACAGGGAGGTCTTGAAGCTTTCTTT,CASSPGQGGLEAFF
TRBV9,NA,NA,TRBJ2-1,TGTGCCAGCAGCCCAGACTCACTAGTGCGGGAGCAGTTCTTC,CASSPDSLVREQFF
TRBV7-3,TRBD2,NA,TRBJ2-2,TGTGCCAGCAGCTTATTGGGCGGGGGGGACACCGGGGAGCTGTTTTTT,CASSLLGGGDTGELFF
TRBV25-1,NA,few,TRBJ2-2,TGTGCCAGCAGCCCCAGAGGGTACACCGGGGAGCTGTTTTTT,CASSPRGYTGELFF
TRBV11-2,NA,NA,TRBJ2-1,TGTGCCAGCAGCTTAGACCCCGGGGTCCGGGAGCAGTTCTTC,CASSLDPGVREQFF
TRBV15,NA,few,TRBJ1-1,TGTGCCACCACCAAAGCGCAGGGTAGGACTGAAGCTTTCTTT,CATTKAQGRTEAFF
TRBV10-3,TRBD2,NA,TRBJ2-7,TGTGCCATTTGGACTAGCGGGGACGGCGAGCAGTACTTC,CAIWTSGDGEQYF
TRBV15,NA,NA,TRBJ2-5,TGTGCCACCAGCAGAGAGGGGGCGATGGGGACCCAGTACTTC,CATSREGAMGTQYF
TRBV6-6,TRBD1,few,TRBJ1-5,TGTGCCAGCAGTCCGGGACAGGGGATCGATCAGCCCCAGCATTTT,CASSPGQGIDQPQHF
TRBV9,NA,few,TRBJ2-7,TGTGCCAGCAGCGTAGGGGCAGGGGACTACGAGCAGTACTTC,CASSVGAGDYEQYF
TRBV2,TRBD2,NA,TRBJ2-2,TGTGCCAGCAGTGTTCTAGCGGGGACCGGGGAGCTGTTTTTT,CASSVLAGTGELFF
TRBV19,TRBD1,NA,TRBJ1-2,TGTGCCAGTAGTTCCACCGGGACAGGGAAATATGGCTACACCTTC,CASSSTGTGKYGYTF
TRBV28,TRBD1,once,TRBJ1-4,TGTGCCAGCACCATGGGGGGACAGGGCGATGAAAAACTGTTTTTT,CASTMGGQGDEKLFF
TRBV19,NA,NA,TRBJ1-5,TGTGCCAGTAGTATCATCGGGGGGAATCAGCCCCAGCATTTT,CASSIIGGNQPQHF
TRBV5-8,NA,NA,TRBJ1-2,TGTGCCAGCAGCTTGGACAAGTTCTATGGCTACACCTTC,CASSLDKFYGYTF